This entry describes one TCR beta chain. This specimen comes from a study of control samples from healthy donors and cancer patients. The data were produced by immunoSEQ multiplex PCR, yet TCRdb's version contains in-frame clones alone and is incomplete. Among about 130,000 clones listed, just under 95% were seen once. V dropped 4 bases and J dropped 10 bases, with 13 bases sitting between them. The CDR3 runs to 12 residues. Sequencing was carried out using PBMCs. V is TRBV12-3 or TRBV12-4 and J is TRBJ1-1, with D unresolved. The clonotype comes from a man aged 60 to 69 with colorectal cancer. CDR3 sequence (DNA): TGTGCCAGCAGTTCCTTCCTCCCGGTAGCTTTCTTT. Amino acid sequence: CASSSFLPVAFF.